This TCR beta chain emerged from a study of CD8 T cells in Susac syndrome. This CDR3 spans 13 amino acids. Trimming took 8 bases from V and 3 from J; bases not matched to a gene: 5. It was with random hexamers that 0.5 to 1 ug RNA was reverse transcribed. TCRdb reprocessed the immunoSEQ multiplex PCR reads with MiXCR, giving one entry per CDR3 protein. Among 190,000 or so distinct CDR3 sequences, roughly 94% were seen once, and the ten largest hold around 0.08%. V and J are TRBV12-3 or TRBV12-4 and TRBJ2-7; TRBD2 aligns across 9 bases. The clonotype comes from a human donor with multiple sclerosis. What was sequenced was CD4+ T cells from PBMCs. CDR3 sequence (DNA): TGTGCCAGCCAAGCGGGGGGAGGCTACGAGCAGTACTTC. It codes for CASQAGGGYEQYF.